Below, 21 T cell receptor beta chains from the same sample are listed, as sequenced in a study of Ad26.COV2.S vaccination and SARS-CoV-2 variants. Method: immunoSEQ multiplex PCR; TCRdb's copy keeps in-frame clones and lacks some. The sample contains 380,000 or so clones, less than 90% of which appear only once. Treatment in this sample: some 19 received Ad26.COV2.S at low or high dose, single or two shots; about 5 received placebo; per-sample allocation not given. Repertoires come from day 63 after the first vaccine or placebo injection. Material: peripheral blood, obtained in a trial of Ad26.COV2.S vaccine versus placebo. All receptors derive from a person aged 18-65 years who received the Ad26.COV2.S COVID-19 vaccine or a placebo.

The V gene is TRBV7-9, the J gene TRBJ2-2; unclear D gene. The V gene lost 10 bases and the J gene lost 6 bases, with 12 bases spanning the gap. Looked up from germline, CDR1 is SEHNR and CDR2 is FQNEAQ (reference sequence). The CDR3 sequence is 12 residues long. This chain's CDR3 is CATRVGSGELFF. The CDR3 DNA follows: TGTGCCACCCGTGTGGGGTCCGGGGAGCTGTTTTTT.

The gene calls are TRBV5-8 and TRBJ2-7; 8 bases are a match to TRBD1. The CDR3 loop spans 13 amino acids. Germline CDR1 SGHTS, CDR2 YDEGEE. V lost 4 bases and J lost 3; bases outside the gene matches: 3. The CDR3 bases are TGTGCCAGCAGCCCGGACAGGGACTACGAGCAGTACTTC. Protein sequence: CASSPDRDYEQYF.

With regard to this clone: The sample has other DNA sequences that encode this CDR3 too. The V call is TRBV6-5, the J call TRBJ1-2, with TRBD1 matching 7 bases. Looked up from germline, CDR1 is MNHEY and CDR2 is SVGAGI. CDR3 length: 13 residues. V lost 6 bases and J lost 2; bases outside the gene matches: 3. CDR3 residues: CASSLTGNYGYTF. CDR3 sequence (DNA): TGTGCCAGCAGCCTGACAGGGAACTATGGCTACACCTTC.

V gene TRBV7-2 combines with J gene TRBJ1-6, with 7 bases aligning to TRBD1. The CDR3 runs 14 residues. The germline V gene encodes CDR1 SGHTA and CDR2 FQGNSA. V lost 5 bases to trimming and J lost 11 bases; unmatched junction nucleotides: 9. In nucleotides, the CDR3 is TGTGCCAGCAGCAGAGCCGAAAGGGGGCCACCCCTCCACTTT. Translated, it gives CASSRAERGPPLHF.

This sequence joins TRBV5-4 and TRBJ2-7; D might be TRBD2 (7 bases). Germline CDR1 SGHNT, CDR2 YYREEE (reference sequence). Trimming pared 0 bases from V and 6 bases from J, leaving 10 bases between. This CDR3 is built from 13 residues. The CDR3 bases are TGTGCCAGCAGCTTGGACAGGGAGGGCGAGCAGTACTTC. This encodes CASSLDREGEQYF.

The CDR3 DNA reads TGTGCCAGCAGTTACTCGACGGGGGCAATTGGCGGCTACACCTTC. This sequence encodes CASSYSTGAIGGYTF. The gene calls are TRBV6-5 and TRBJ1-2; a possible D gene is TRBD1 (6 bases). The CDR3 is 15 residues long. Trimming removed 0 bases from V and 8 bases from J, with 16 bases in between. The V gene's germline CDR1 is MNHEY and CDR2 SVGAGI.

The gene calls are TRBV5-4 and TRBJ1-1, with TRBD1 matching 9 bases. The CDR3 is 19 residues long. In germline, CDR1 is SGHNT, CDR2 YYREEE (reference sequence). The V and J ends lost 3 bases and 0 bases, in that order; junction bases with no gene match: 15. CDR3 sequence reads: CASSSTGGKREVMNTEAFF. DNA of the CDR3: TGTGCCAGCAGCTCGACAGGGGGGAAAAGAGAAGTCATGAACACTGAAGCTTTCTTT.

This clone is a singleton in its sample. The chain recombines TRBV7-9 with TRBJ2-1; 10 nucleotides line up with TRBD1. Germline loops: CDR1 SEHNR, CDR2 FQNEAQ (reference sequence). J was trimmed by 3 bases and V by 5 bases; bases with no gene match: 1. There are 14 residues in the CDR3. The CDR3 sequence is CASSRTGGYNEQFF. The CDR3 nucleotides read TGTGCCAGCAGCAGGACAGGGGGCTACAATGAGCAGTTCTTC.

The rearrangement uses TRBV19 and TRBJ1-2; D is perhaps TRBD1 (6 bases). The CDR3 extends over 16 amino acids. Germline CDR1 and CDR2: LNHDA and SQIVND (reference sequence). V gave up 5 bases and J gave up 0 bases, with 16 bases separating them. CDR3 residues: CASSRTVQNSNYGYTF. In DNA, the CDR3 is TGTGCCAGTAGTCGGACAGTCCAGAATTCTAACTATGGCTACACCTTC. Full variable domain (rest looked up from reference TRBV19 and TRBJ1-2): DGGITQSPKYLFRKEGQNVTLSCEQNLNHDAMYWYRQDPGQGLRLIYYSQIVNDFQKGDIAEGYSVSREKKESFPLTVTSAQKNPTAFYLCASSRTVQNSNYGYTFGSGTRLTVV.

The J gene is TRBJ2-1, the V gene TRBV11-2; 13 nucleotides align to TRBD2. Trimming at V came to 0 bases and at J to 9 bases, leaving 5 bases not matched to a gene. The germline V gene has CDR1 SGHAT and CDR2 FQNNGV. The CDR3 loop spans 16 amino acids. This CDR3 is CASSLEQLAGGSEQFF. The CDR3 DNA is TGTGCCAGCAGCTTAGAGCAACTAGCGGGAGGGAGTGAGCAGTTCTTC.

The V gene is TRBV4-2, the J gene TRBJ1-1; D uncertain. Germline V gene data show CDR1 as LGHNA and CDR2 as YNFKEQ. Trimming shortened V by 0 bases and J by 0 bases, and 8 bases separated the two germline ends. The CDR3 is made up of 15 amino acids. CDR3 in DNA: TGTGCCAGCAGCCAAGAGGAGGCATTGAACACTGAAGCTTTCTTT. It yields the protein CASSQEEALNTEAFF.

The chain has TRBV6-5 and TRBJ1-5, with a possible D match to TRBD1 (6 bases). The V and J ends lost 7 bases and 6 bases respectively, with 16 bases between them. This CDR3 comprises 14 residues. Per the germline V gene, CDR1 is MNHEY and CDR2 is SVGAGI. Here the CDR3 DNA reads TGTGCCAGCACCGGGGGGGGCGCGGGTCAGCCCCAGCATTTT. Translated, it gives CASTGGGAGQPQHF.

The chain couples TRBV25-1 to TRBJ2-2; D is ambiguous. Germline CDR1 is MGHDK and CDR2 is SYGVNS. Trimming took 1 base from V and 6 from J, leaving 6 bases between them. This CDR3 is 13 amino acids long. The CDR3 DNA follows: TGTGCCAGCAGTGAATGGGATTCCGGGGAGCTGTTTTTT. This gives the protein CASSEWDSGELFF.

The chain recombines TRBV29-1 with TRBJ1-1; D uncertain. V was cut by 0 bases and J by 0 bases, with 5 bases left in between. This CDR3 has 13 residues. Germline V lookup: CDR1 SQVTM, CDR2 ANQGSEA. This chain's CDR3 is CSVEENMNTEAFF. CDR3 nucleotides: TGCAGCGTTGAAGAAAACATGAACACTGAAGCTTTCTTT.

The chain employs TRBV5-6 and TRBJ1-5; no definite D call. Trimming took 4 bases from V and 8 from J, leaving 13 bases between them. CDR1 and CDR2 from the germline V gene are SGHDT and YYEEEE. CDR3 length: 13 amino acids. In DNA, the CDR3 is TGTGCCAGCAGCCAAGCCCCCGGTAAGCCCCAGCATTTT. This translates into CASSQAPGKPQHF.

The rearrangement joins TRBV29-1 to TRBJ2-1; D might be TRBD2 (6 bases). Per germline, CDR1 SQVTM and CDR2 ANQGSEA. This CDR3 has 13 amino acids. V gave up 1 base and J gave up 7 bases, with 11 bases separating them. The CDR3 region has the DNA TGCAGCGTTGAAGTCGCGGGGAGAAATGAGCAGTTCTTC. Translation gives CSVEVAGRNEQFF.

This rearrangement joins TRBV6-2 or TRBV6-3 to TRBJ2-7; unclear D gene. In germline, CDR1 is MNHEY, CDR2 SVGEGT. This CDR3 spans 16 amino acids. V was pared by 2 bases and J by 0 bases, with 14 bases between. The CDR3 DNA is TGTGCCAGCAGTTACGGCGTGAACTCCGGCTCCTACGAGCAGTACTTC. Its translation: CASSYGVNSGSYEQYF.

The chain employs TRBV27 and TRBJ2-5, with D hard to call. The CDR3 has 14 amino acids. Germline CDR1 and CDR2: MNHEY and SMNVEV (reference sequence). V lost 5 bases and J 7 bases, leaving 17 bases between the germline ends. CDR3 loop: CASSPQFLLGTQYF. The CDR3 nucleotides read TGTGCCAGCAGTCCTCAGTTTCTTCTCGGGACCCAGTACTTC.

The rearrangement uses TRBV19 and TRBJ2-1; tentative D call: TRBD1 (6 bases). Trimming took off 4 bases at V and 0 bases at J, with 10 bases between the two ends. In germline, CDR1 is LNHDA, CDR2 SQIVND (reference sequence). The CDR3 sequence is 15 residues long. The CDR3 is CASSRGRSSYNEQFF. CDR3 DNA sequence: TGTGCCAGTAGTAGGGGGCGAAGCTCCTACAATGAGCAGTTCTTC.

The rearrangement uses TRBV4-1 and TRBJ2-5; D may be TRBD1 (6 bases). In germline, CDR1 is MGHRA, CDR2 YSYEKL. The V gene lost 1 base and the J gene lost 0 bases, with 9 bases spanning the gap. CDR3 length: 15 amino acids. This CDR3 is CASSQGDRYQETQYF. DNA of the CDR3: TGCGCCAGCAGCCAAGGTGACAGGTACCAAGAGACCCAGTACTTC.

CDR3 coding DNA: TGTGCCAGCAGCTCGGGCAGTGGGAGGATGTACGAGCAGTACTTC. Encoded protein: CASSSGSGRMYEQYF. J is TRBJ2-7 and V is TRBV7-3, with a weak D call TRBD2 (6 bases). This CDR3 contains 15 residues. V lost 4 bases, J lost 4 bases, and 17 bases lay in between. CDR1 is SGHTA, CDR2 FQGTGA, per germline. The full variable domain, with the rest looked up from reference TRBV7-3 and TRBJ2-7, is GAGVSQTPSNKVTEKGKYVELRCDPISGHTALYWYRQSLGQGPEFLIYFQGTGAADDSGLPNDRFFAVRPEGSVSTLKIQRTERGDSAVYLCASSSGSGRMYEQYFGPGTRLTVT.